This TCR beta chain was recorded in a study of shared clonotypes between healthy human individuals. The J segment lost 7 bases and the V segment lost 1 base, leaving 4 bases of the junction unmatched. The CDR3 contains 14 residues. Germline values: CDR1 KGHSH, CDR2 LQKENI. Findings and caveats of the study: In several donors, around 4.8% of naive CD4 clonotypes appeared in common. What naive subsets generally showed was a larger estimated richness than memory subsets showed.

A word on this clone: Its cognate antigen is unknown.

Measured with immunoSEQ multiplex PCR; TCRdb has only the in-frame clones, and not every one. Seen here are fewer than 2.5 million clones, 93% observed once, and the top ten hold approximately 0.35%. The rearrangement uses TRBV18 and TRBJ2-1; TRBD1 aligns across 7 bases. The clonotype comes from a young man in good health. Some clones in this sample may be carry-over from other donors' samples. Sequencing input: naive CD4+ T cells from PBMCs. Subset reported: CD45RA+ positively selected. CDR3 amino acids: CASSPRTGGNEQFF. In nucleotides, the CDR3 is TGTGCCAGCTCACCACGGACAGGCGGTAATGAGCAGTTCTTC.